The clone carrying this TCR beta chain was counted many times. Its antigen is not identified. With constant-segment primers, 5'RACE yielded cDNA libraries of TCR alpha and TCR beta that carried sample barcodes and UMIs. TCRdb fed the 5' RACE reads into MiXCR, producing one record per CDR3 protein. The repertoire holds roughly 500,000 distinct CDR3 sequences, with roughly 22% as singletons. This sample was taken from a study of T-cell memory formation after mild COVID-19. Across the study: In these data, TCR clusters were largely donor specific. Study-wide results and limits: Later expanders leaned CD4+, whereas day 15 to 85 contracting clones were balanced CD4/CD8.

Trimming left V 4 bases short and J 0 bases short, with 12 bases between. This CDR3 spans 15 amino acids. The sequenced sample consisted of PBMCs or a T cell subset sorted from them (not recorded which). The receptor comes from an adult woman who had mild COVID-19 (a few samples of this study predate the infection). Cell type and time point are not known. The chain recombines TRBV12-3 or TRBV12-4 with TRBJ2-5; no clear D. CDR3 coding DNA: TGTGCCAGCAGTTCACTGGTAGGGTACCAAGAGACCCAGTACTTC. Protein product: CASSSLVGYQETQYF.